Below are 20 T cell receptor beta chains sequenced from a single sample in a study of T cells after yellow fever vaccination. TCRdb re-derived calls from the 5' RACE reads in MiXCR, one entry per CDR3 protein. The repertoire holds about 30,000 distinct CDR3 sequences, with over 5% as singletons. Sequencing was performed on PBMCs, either bulk or a sorted T-cell subset (CD4+, CD8+, memory, or dextramer-sorted; not recorded which), taken on the day of the yellow fever booster vaccination. These receptors were obtained from a man aged 25-40 years who received the YFV17D yellow fever vaccine.

This clonotype was recorded many times. J is TRBJ2-2 and V is TRBV7-6; perhaps TRBD1 as D (6 bases). Germline V CDR1 and CDR2: SGHVS, FNYEAQ. CDR3 length equals 16 residues. The V and J ends lost 4 bases and 5 bases respectively, with 17 bases between them. CDR3 DNA sequence: TGTGCCAGCAGCTCCTCCACACTTACAGGGACCGGGGAGCTGTTTTTT. This gives the protein CASSSSTLTGTGELFF. The complete variable domain, with remaining parts taken from reference TRBV7-6 and TRBJ2-2, reads GAGVSQSPRYKVTKRGQDVALRCDPISGHVSLYWYRQALGQGPEFLTYFNYEAQQDKSGLPNDRFSAERPEGSISTLTIQRTEQRDSAMYRCASSSSTLTGTGELFFGEGSRLTVL.

This clonotype was observed at least ten times. The V call is TRBV6-5, the J call TRBJ2-3; 11 nucleotides match TRBD2. Germline CDR1 MNHEY, CDR2 SVGAGI. The CDR3 extends over 16 amino acids. Losses at the gene ends were 2 bases for V and 6 bases for J; bases not matched to a gene: 7. The chain's CDR3 is CASSYSTSGRGDTQYF. The CDR3, as DNA: TGTGCCAGCAGTTACAGCACTAGCGGGAGAGGGGATACGCAGTATTTT.

This clonotype was detected many times. The CDR3, as DNA: TGCGCCAGCAGCACTAGCGGGAGGTACACAGATACGCAGTATTTT. Its protein product is CASSTSGRYTDTQYF. This chain connects TRBV5-1 to TRBJ2-3; 12 bases match TRBD2. CDR1 SGHRS and CDR2 YFSETQ come from the germline V gene. V lost 4 bases, J lost 2 bases, and 2 bases stayed unmatched. This CDR3 is built from 15 residues.

The table lists this clonotype with many counts. This CDR3 reads CASSVALRATNTEAFF. The DNA of the CDR3 is TGTGCCAGCAGTGTTGCCCTCAGAGCCACGAACACTGAAGCTTTCTTT. The chain is built from TRBV28 and TRBJ1-1; D is undetermined. The CDR3 spans 16 residues. Germline V gives CDR1 MDHEN, CDR2 SYDVKM. The V end was cut by 5 bases, the J end by 1 base, with 17 bases between.

In this sample, this clonotype is large (0.1 to 1%). The gene calls are TRBV7-9 and TRBJ1-2, with D unclear. Trimming shortened V by 3 bases and J by 5 bases, and 10 bases separated the two germline ends. The CDR3 runs 13 residues. Germline CDR1 SEHNR, CDR2 FQNEAQ (reference sequence). CDR3 nucleotide sequence: TGTGCCAGCAGCTTCGGACGGGATTATGGCTACACCTTC. Protein product: CASSFGRDYGYTF.

This clonotype was recorded at least ten times. CDR3 residues: CASRNLQGSMYEQYF. The CDR3 DNA is TGTGCCAGCAGAAATTTACAGGGGTCGATGTACGAGCAGTACTTC. This chain uses TRBV7-9 with TRBJ2-7; 7 nucleotides agree with TRBD1. V lost 6 bases and J lost 4; bases outside the gene matches: 12. Germline V gene lookup returns CDR1 SEHNR and CDR2 FQNEAQ (reference sequence). CDR3 size: 15 residues. Full variable domain (outside the CDR3, taken from reference TRBV7-9 and TRBJ2-7): DTGVSQNPRHKITKRGQNVTFRCDPISEHNRLYWYRQTLGQGPEFLTYFQNEAQLEKSRLLSDRFSAERPKGSFSTLEIQRTEQGDSAMYLCASRNLQGSMYEQYFGPGTRLTVT.

This clonotype was observed many times. The chain carries TRBV27 and TRBJ2-2, with 8 nucleotides matching TRBD1. The CDR3 sequence is 15 residues long. Germline values: CDR1 MNHEY, CDR2 SMNVEV (reference sequence). Losses at the gene ends were 5 bases for V and 7 bases for J; bases not matched to a gene: 9. CDR3 loop: CASSPGQGIGGELFF. The CDR3 region has the DNA TGTGCCAGCAGTCCAGGACAGGGTATAGGCGGGGAGCTGTTTTTT.

This clonotype appeared many times. This chain connects TRBV12-3 or TRBV12-4 to TRBJ2-2, with a possible D match to TRBD1 (6 bases). The V gene lost 5 bases and the J gene lost 1 base, with 8 bases spanning the gap. The CDR3 extends over 14 amino acids. For the CDR3, the DNA is TGTGCCAGCAGTCCGACAGGGAACACCGGGGAGCTGTTTTTT. Amino acids: CASSPTGNTGELFF.

This clonotype was seen only a few times. This rearrangement joins TRBV5-6 to TRBJ2-7; a weak D match, TRBD1 (5 bases). The V gene lost 6 bases and the J gene lost 2 bases, with 12 bases spanning the gap. This CDR3 region has 13 residues. Germline loops: CDR1 SGHDT, CDR2 YYEEEE. The CDR3 DNA sequence: TGTGCCAGCACTCTTGACAGAACCTACGAGCAGTACTTC. Translating it yields CASTLDRTYEQYF.

This clonotype was seen many times. V is TRBV20-1 and J is TRBJ2-5; tentative D call: TRBD2 (6 bases). This CDR3 has 16 amino acids. The V gene's germline CDR1 is DFQATT and CDR2 SNEGSKA (reference sequence). V dropped 0 bases and J dropped 5 bases, with 19 bases sitting between them. Written as DNA, the CDR3 is TGCAGTGCTAGAGATTCGGCTCGGGGGAACGGGGAGACCCAGTACTTC. Amino acid sequence: CSARDSARGNGETQYF.

The chain is built from TRBV20-1 and TRBJ1-1, with D unclear. The CDR3 is 15 residues long. The germline V gene encodes CDR1 DFQATT and CDR2 SNEGSKA (reference sequence). The V gene lost 0 bases and the J gene lost 5 bases, with 16 bases spanning the gap. CDR3 residues: CSARDDARVWTEAFF. DNA of the CDR3: TGCAGTGCTAGAGACGATGCCCGGGTTTGGACTGAAGCTTTCTTT.

In the case of this clonotype: A read error may be the cause here, since a much bigger clone is one base away. The chain has TRBV5-4 and TRBJ2-3; TRBD1 might be the D (5 bases). With 4 bases removed from V and 8 bases from J, the gap between germline ends came to 14 bases. Germline-derived CDR1 and CDR2 are SGHNT and YYREEE (reference sequence). This CDR3 is 13 amino acids long. The CDR3 here is CASSAWGPGTQYF. In DNA, the CDR3 is TGTGCCAGCAGCGCATGGGGCCCAGGTACGCAGTATTTT.

This clonotype was detected ten times or more. This sequence joins TRBV5-1 and TRBJ2-7; D is unclear. This CDR3 is 12 amino acids long. Germline V gives CDR1 SGHRS, CDR2 YFSETQ. V was clipped by 4 bases and J by 2 bases, with 7 bases between them. This chain's CDR3 is CASSDDAYEQYF. The CDR3 nucleotides are TGCGCCAGCAGCGATGACGCCTACGAGCAGTACTTC.

The table lists this clonotype with many counts. The V gene is TRBV6-4, the J gene TRBJ2-1; tentatively, D is TRBD2 (5 bases). The CDR3 totals 15 residues. The V gene's germline CDR1 is MRHNA and CDR2 SNTAGT. V lost 2 bases, J lost 0 bases, and 8 bases lay in between. This CDR3 reads CASSDQRSSYNEQFF. CDR3 coding DNA: TGTGCCAGCAGTGACCAGCGGAGCTCCTACAATGAGCAGTTCTTC.

This clonotype has ten or more counts. The chain employs TRBV9 and TRBJ2-7; unclear D gene. The CDR3 is 14 residues long. Trimming removed 3 bases at V and 1 base at J, with 11 bases between. Germline loops: CDR1 SGDLS, CDR2 YYNGEE. This CDR3 is CASSGDGTSYEQYF. The CDR3 DNA follows: TGTGCCAGCAGCGGAGACGGAACTTCCTACGAGCAGTACTTC.

The chain joins TRBV5-1 to TRBJ2-7; D remains ambiguous. Trimming took off 2 bases at V and 1 base at J, with 19 bases between the two ends. Germline-derived CDR1 and CDR2 are SGHRS and YFSETQ. The CDR3 sequence is 17 residues long. This CDR3 is CASSLLTDWHSSYEQYF. In DNA, the CDR3 is TGCGCCAGCAGCTTACTGACTGATTGGCATAGTTCCTACGAGCAGTACTTC.

This clonotype was seen many times. The rearrangement joins TRBV7-8 to TRBJ2-4; the match to TRBD2 covers 14 bases. The CDR3 totals 18 residues. The germline CDR1 and CDR2 sequences are SGHVS and FQNEAQ. J lost 4 bases, V lost 3 bases, and 8 bases had no gene match. The CDR3 DNA follows: TGTGCCAGCAGCTTTTCCGGGACTAGCGGGAGTAGGAAAAACATTCAGTACTTC. Residues: CASSFSGTSGSRKNIQYF.

This clonotype appeared many times. The chain employs TRBV19 and TRBJ2-3, with 11 bases fitting TRBD1. V was clipped by 8 bases and J by 2 bases; unmatched bases: 3. CDR3 size: 14 residues. CDR1 and CDR2 from the germline V gene are LNHDA and SQIVND (reference sequence). This CDR3 is CASRTGGNTDTQYF. The CDR3 DNA is TGTGCCAGTCGGACAGGGGGCAACACAGATACGCAGTATTTT. The whole variable domain, filled in from reference TRBV19 and TRBJ2-3, reads DGGITQSPKYLFRKEGQNVTLSCEQNLNHDAMYWYRQDPGQGLRLIYYSQIVNDFQKGDIAEGYSVSREKKESFPLTVTSAQKNPTAFYLCASRTGGNTDTQYFGPGTRLTVL.

This clonotype came up many times. This sequence joins TRBV2 and TRBJ1-5; maybe TRBD1 (5 bases). CDR1 SNHLY and CDR2 FYNNEI come from the germline V gene. This CDR3 is 14 amino acids long. The V end lost 6 bases, the J end lost 6 bases, and 15 bases lay between the germline ends. CDR3 sequence: CASRATGVGQPQHF. The CDR3 bases are TGTGCCAGCAGGGCTACAGGAGTCGGTCAGCCCCAGCATTTT.

This clonotype has ten or more counts. The chain employs TRBV7-2 and TRBJ2-1; 10 bases are shared with TRBD2. V shed 5 bases and J 4 bases; nucleotides not matched to a gene: 5. The CDR3 covers 15 residues. Germline V gene data show CDR1 as SGHTA and CDR2 as FQGNSA. CDR3 in amino acids: CASSPSGSQYNEQFF. CDR3 bases: TGTGCCAGCAGCCCTAGCGGGAGCCAATACAATGAGCAGTTCTTC.